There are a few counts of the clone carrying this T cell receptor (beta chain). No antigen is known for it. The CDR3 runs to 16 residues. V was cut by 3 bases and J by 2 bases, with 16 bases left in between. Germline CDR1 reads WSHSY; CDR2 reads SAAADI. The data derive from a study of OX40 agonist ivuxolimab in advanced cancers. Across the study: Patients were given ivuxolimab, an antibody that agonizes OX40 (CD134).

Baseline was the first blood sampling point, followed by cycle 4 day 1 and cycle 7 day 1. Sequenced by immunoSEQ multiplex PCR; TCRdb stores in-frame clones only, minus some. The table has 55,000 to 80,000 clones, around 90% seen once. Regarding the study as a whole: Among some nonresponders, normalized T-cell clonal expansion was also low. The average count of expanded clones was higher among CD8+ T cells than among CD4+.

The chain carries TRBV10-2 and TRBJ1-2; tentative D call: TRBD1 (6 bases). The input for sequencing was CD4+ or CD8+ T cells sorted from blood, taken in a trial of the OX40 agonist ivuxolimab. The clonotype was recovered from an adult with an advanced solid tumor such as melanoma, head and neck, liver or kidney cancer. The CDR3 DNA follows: TGCGCCAGCAGTGACGGGGGGGCAGGCGCCAACTATGGCTACACCTTC. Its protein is CASSDGGAGANYGYTF.